This T cell receptor beta chain was documented in a study of human T cells and chemical hapten exposure. Across the whole study: Patch tests of 0.01% DPC on the upper back were read at 6 days. Predominantly women, the patients had alopecia areata, totalis or universalis. Per-sample variation in TCR yield stemmed mainly from small pooled library volume differences. General study findings and limits: Following DPC sensitization, TCRs present above 1 in 1000 frequency showed no change.

Time point indicated: pre-sensitization, week 0. Treatment described: therapeutic diphenylcyclopropenone sensitization with weekly scalp DPC. TCRdb re-called the RACE reads with MiXCR, one entry per CDR3 protein. The sample lists 300,000 to 450,000 distinct CDR3 sequences; 5.5% were seen once. The V gene's germline CDR1 is SGHTA and CDR2 FQGNSA. The CDR3 spans 16 residues. The V gene lost 1 base and the J gene lost 4 bases, with 13 bases spanning the gap. With regard to this clonotype: Its antigen is unknown.

The clonotype was recovered from a woman aged 18-29 years with alopecia areata. Some clones in this sample may be carry-over from other donors' samples. The chain links TRBV7-2 to TRBJ2-2; a weak D match, TRBD1 (5 bases). The sample consisted of whole blood, taken in connection with sensitization to the hapten diphenylcyclopropenone (DPC). The CDR3 is CASSLVMGRVTGELFF. The CDR3 DNA is TGTGCCAGCAGCTTAGTGATGGGCAGGGTCACCGGGGAGCTGTTTTTT.